This T cell receptor beta chain is from a study of shared clonotypes between healthy human individuals. Study context: For every donor, three CD4 naive, three CD4 memory, two CD8 naive and one CD8 memory plates were used.

V lost 7 bases, J lost 11 bases, and 14 bases lay in between. Germline CDR1 is GTSNPN and CDR2 is SVGIG (reference sequence). The CDR3 contains 10 residues. The naive CD8 population came from CD45RO-negative cells selected for CCR7, without terminally differentiated effector memory CD45RA+ cells. The repertoire was sequenced with immunoSEQ multiplex PCR; TCRdb's copy has only in-frame clones and lacks some. Of millions of clones in the sample, 85% to 95% were seen once. V and J are TRBV30 and TRBJ2-5; D may be TRBD1 or TRBD2 (6 bases each). Input material: naive CD8+ T cells from PBMCs. The source is a man in his late teens or twenties in good health. Some clones in this sample may be carry-over from other donors' samples. CDR3 in DNA: TGTGCCTTAAGGGGGGTCGGGCAGTACTTC. Its translation is CALRGVGQYF.